This paragraph reports one TCR beta chain. The sample originates from a study of T cells of healthy individuals. TCRdb redid the calling of the 5' RACE reads with MiXCR, one entry per CDR3 protein. Here the sample spans about 41,000 distinct CDR3 sequences, about 4.5% being singletons. After removal of 4 bases from V and 10 bases from J, the junction contained 5 bases not matched to a gene. The CDR3 is made up of 14 amino acids. Germline assignment: CDR1 MNHEY and CDR2 SVGAGI. This sequence was found in a human donor in good health. V and J are TRBV6-5 and TRBJ1-6, with TRBD1 identical over 9 bases. CDR3 residues: CASSWGQGRSPLHF. The CDR3 DNA is TGTGCCAGCAGTTGGGGACAGGGAAGATCACCCCTCCACTTT.